These 21 T cell receptor beta chains were sequenced from one sample in a study of cytomegalovirus exposure and HLA in healthy donors. The PCR had 60 Vbeta and 13 Jbeta primers. Data came from immunoSEQ multiplex PCR; TCRdb stores just in-frame clones and leaves some out. The sample includes about 130,000 clones, roughly four fifths of them seen just once. Sequencing used PBMCs. The receptor source for this set is a woman aged 45-59 years in good health and CMV-seropositive.

The genes are TRBV7-2 and TRBJ2-7; the match to TRBD1 covers 8 bases. With V trimmed by 4 bases and J by 1 base, 3 bases remained unmatched. Germline V gene data show CDR1 as SGHTA and CDR2 as FQGNSA. This CDR3 spans 14 amino acids. The CDR3 DNA reads TGTGCCAGCAGCTCGGACAGGGTGTCCTACGAGCAGTACTTC. It codes for CASSSDRVSYEQYF.

The chain uses TRBV5-5 and TRBJ1-6; no clear D. V gave up 7 bases and J gave up 11 bases, with 22 bases separating them. The CDR3 length is 15 residues. Germline V gene sequence: CDR1 SGHKS, CDR2 YYEKEE (reference sequence). DNA for the CDR3: TGTGCCAGCCAGGATGGAAGATTTGTTGGTGCACCCCTCCACTTT. Its protein product is CASQDGRFVGAPLHF.

The genes are TRBV19 and TRBJ2-2; 8 bases fit TRBD1. Germline V gene data show CDR1 as LNHDA and CDR2 as SQIVND (reference sequence). CDR3 size: 18 residues. The ends lost 2 bases at V and 0 bases at J; junction bases unmatched: 8. CDR3 in DNA: TGTGCCAGTAGTATACGAAGACAGGGGCCCGCGAACACCGGGGAGCTGTTTTTT. Residues: CASSIRRQGPANTGELFF.

J is TRBJ1-1 and V is TRBV7-9; weak D call: TRBD1 (5 bases). The CDR3 runs 17 residues. Per germline, CDR1 SEHNR and CDR2 FQNEAQ (reference sequence). V was pared by 1 base and J by 0 bases, with 15 bases between. The CDR3 loop reads CASSLVKGFRVNTEAFF. CDR3 DNA: TGTGCCAGCAGCTTAGTGAAGGGCTTCAGGGTGAACACTGAAGCTTTCTTT.

The genes are TRBV9 and TRBJ1-2, with 7 bases identical to TRBD1. Trimming at V came to 1 base and at J to 3 bases, leaving 6 bases not matched to a gene. Germline CDR1 SGDLS, CDR2 YYNGEE. This CDR3 spans 15 amino acids. CDR3 protein: CASSVRGTDDYGYTF. The CDR3 nucleotides are TGTGCCAGCAGCGTACGCGGGACAGACGACTATGGCTACACCTTC.

This rearrangement joins TRBV7-8 to TRBJ2-7, with a possible D match to TRBD1 (7 bases). Germline lookup yields CDR1 SGHVS and CDR2 FQNEAQ. The CDR3 runs 15 residues. Trimming removed 1 base from V and 1 base from J, with 11 bases in between. CDR3 DNA: TGTGCCAGCAGCTTAGTGGCAGGGGGGTCCTACGAGCAGTACTTC. This encodes CASSLVAGGSYEQYF.

The chain combines TRBV5-4 with TRBJ1-4; TRBD1 matches 7 bases. CDR3 length equals 15 residues. In germline, CDR1 is SGHNT, CDR2 YYREEE (reference sequence). The V gene end was trimmed by 4 bases and the J gene end by 2 bases; junction bases not matched to a gene: 5. CDR3 protein: CASSRDSSTNEKLFF. CDR3 coding DNA: TGTGCCAGCAGCCGGGACAGCAGCACTAATGAAAAACTGTTTTTT. Using reference TRBV5-4 and TRBJ1-4 for the parts outside the CDR3, the full variable domain is ETGVTQSPTHLIKTRGQQVTLRCSSQSGHNTVSWYQQALGQGPQFIFQYYREEENGRGNFPPRFSGLQFPNYSSELNVNALELDDSALYLCASSRDSSTNEKLFFGSGTQLSVL.

Concerning this clone itself: The same CDR3 arises from other DNA sequences in this sample as well. The rearrangement uses TRBV9 and TRBJ2-7, with TRBD2 matching over 9 bases. This CDR3 region has 15 residues. Trimming removed 0 bases from V and 4 bases from J; junction bases left unmatched: 5. Germline CDR1 is SGDLS and CDR2 is YYNGEE. The CDR3 bases are TGTGCCAGCAGCGTAGGACCAGCGGGAGGATACGAGCAGTACTTC. Its protein product is CASSVGPAGGYEQYF.

The V call is TRBV6-5, the J call TRBJ2-7; D gene ambiguous. Trimming shortened V by 7 bases and J by 6 bases, and 16 bases separated the two germline ends. The germline gives CDR1 MNHEY, CDR2 SVGAGI. The CDR3 is 13 amino acids. This CDR3 is CASTPRRGFEQYF. CDR3 sequence (DNA): TGTGCCAGCACCCCCCGGAGAGGTTTCGAGCAGTACTTC.

The V call is TRBV15, the J call TRBJ2-1; the match to TRBD1 covers 9 bases. V lost 3 bases, J lost 7 bases, and 7 bases stayed unmatched. CDR1 LNHNV and CDR2 YYDKDF come from the germline V gene (reference sequence). The CDR3 consists of 15 residues. CDR3 DNA sequence: TGTGCCACCAGCAGGTTCGCAGACAGGGGGAATGAGCAGTTCTTC. Its protein product is CATSRFADRGNEQFF.

The chain uses TRBV7-2 and TRBJ1-5, with a tentative D call TRBD1 (5 bases). Germline lookup yields CDR1 SGHTA and CDR2 FQGNSA. CDR3 length: 15 residues. V was clipped by 5 bases and J by 3 bases, with 14 bases between them. Here the CDR3 DNA reads TGTGCCAGCAGCCTGTGGCAGGGCCTCAATCAGCCCCAGCATTTT. Translation: CASSLWQGLNQPQHF.

The chain carries TRBV4-2 and TRBJ2-1, with D perhaps TRBD2 (6 bases). This CDR3 has 18 residues. The germline V gene encodes CDR1 LGHNA and CDR2 YNFKEQ. V was shortened by 4 bases and J by 4 bases, with 23 bases between the two germline ends. The CDR3 DNA sequence: TGTGCCAGCAGCCGGAGTACCCAGGGACTTCTGCCGTACAATGAGCAGTTCTTC. It specifies CASSRSTQGLLPYNEQFF.

The chain links TRBV18 to TRBJ2-1, with 10 bases matching TRBD2. Germline CDR1 KGHSH, CDR2 LQKENI. V was pared by 1 base and J by 8 bases, with 2 bases of the junction left unmatched. The CDR3 runs to 14 residues. As DNA, the CDR3 is TGTGCCAGCTCACCACTTAGCGGGAGGTATGAGCAGTTCTTC. Translating gives CASSPLSGRYEQFF.

The chain employs TRBV10-1 and TRBJ2-3; the D gene is possibly TRBD2 (6 bases). The CDR3 runs to 15 residues. Germline V gene data show CDR1 as WNHNN and CDR2 as SYGVQD (reference sequence). Trimming pared 3 bases from V and 2 bases from J, leaving 12 bases between. The CDR3 region is CASSDQSGYTDTQYF. CDR3 DNA: TGCGCCAGCAGTGACCAGAGCGGGTACACAGATACGCAGTATTTT.

Concerning this clone: Other nucleotide sequences in the sample specify the same CDR3. V is TRBV5-1 and J is TRBJ2-3; tentatively, D is TRBD1 (5 bases). The V gene's germline CDR1 is SGHRS and CDR2 YFSETQ. This CDR3 contains 15 residues. The ends were cut back, 0 bases at V and 0 bases at J, with 8 bases in the middle. CDR3 sequence reads: CASSLGAGSTDTQYF. CDR3 coding DNA: TGCGCCAGCAGCTTGGGGGCAGGGAGCACAGATACGCAGTATTTT.

CDR3 loop: CASSPPGLARTGELFF. The CDR3 nucleotides read TGTGCCAGCTCACCACCCGGACTAGCTCGGACCGGGGAGCTGTTTTTT. V gene TRBV18 combines with J gene TRBJ2-2; 8 nucleotides line up with TRBD2. Germline-derived CDR1 and CDR2 are KGHSH and LQKENI. This CDR3 has 16 amino acids. Trimming took 0 bases from V and 5 from J; bases not matched to a gene: 5.

The chain is built from TRBV27 and TRBJ2-6; 10 bases are a match to TRBD1. Germline values: CDR1 MNHEY, CDR2 SMNVEV (reference sequence). With 5 bases clipped from V and 0 bases from J, the junction kept 7 bases outside the gene matches. This CDR3 has 18 residues. The CDR3 sequence is CASSRGTGAISGANVLTF. CDR3 in DNA: TGTGCCAGCAGTCGGGGGACAGGGGCCATCTCTGGGGCCAACGTCCTGACTTTC.

To note about this clone: One end of the junction varies from germline; a read error may be responsible. Other nucleotide sequences from this sample produce the same CDR3. The chain has TRBV18 and TRBJ1-1; no firm D call. The CDR3 is 15 amino acids. The germline gives CDR1 KGHSH, CDR2 LQKENI. DNA of the CDR3: TGTGCCAGCTCGCCACCGGCAGGCAGCCCGACTGAAGCTTTCTTT. Its translation: CASSPPAGSPTEAFF.

The rearrangement links TRBV9 to TRBJ1-1; 7 bases are a match to TRBD1. J gave up 2 bases and V 0 bases, and 4 bases lay outside the gene matches. Looked up from germline, CDR1 is SGDLS and CDR2 is YYNGEE. CDR3 size: 15 residues. CDR3 in amino acids: CASSVGWTGNTEAFF. In DNA, the CDR3 is TGTGCCAGCAGCGTAGGTTGGACAGGCAACACTGAAGCTTTCTTT.

The chain is built from TRBV27 and TRBJ2-7; 7 bases map to TRBD1. Looked up from germline, CDR1 is MNHEY and CDR2 is SMNVEV (reference sequence). CDR3 length: 14 residues. The J segment lost 0 bases and the V segment lost 5 bases, leaving 4 bases of the junction unmatched. This CDR3 is CASSLQGSSYEQYF. As DNA, the CDR3 is TGTGCCAGCAGTCTACAGGGGAGCTCCTACGAGCAGTACTTC.

The CDR3 spells CASSPQGPHTGNEQFF. CDR3 bases: TGTGCCAGCAGCCCACAGGGGCCTCACACGGGCAATGAGCAGTTCTTC. This chain joins TRBV7-3 and TRBJ2-1; the match to TRBD1 covers 7 bases. J lost 6 bases, V lost 5 bases, and 13 bases had no gene match. The CDR3 consists of 16 residues. Germline values: CDR1 SGHTA, CDR2 FQGTGA.